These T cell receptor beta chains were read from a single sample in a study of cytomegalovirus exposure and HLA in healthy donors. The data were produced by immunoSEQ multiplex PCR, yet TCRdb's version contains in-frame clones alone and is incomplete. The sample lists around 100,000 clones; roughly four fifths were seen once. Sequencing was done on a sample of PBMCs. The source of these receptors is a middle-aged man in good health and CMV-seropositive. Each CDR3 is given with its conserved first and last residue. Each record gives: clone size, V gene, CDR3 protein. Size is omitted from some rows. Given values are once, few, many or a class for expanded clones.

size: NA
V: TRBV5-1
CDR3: CASSAQGDNYGYTF

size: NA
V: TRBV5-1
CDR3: CASSLEGQGAHQPQHF

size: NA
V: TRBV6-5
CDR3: CASSYSTGSGTEAFF

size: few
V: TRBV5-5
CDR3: CASSLAGKLFF

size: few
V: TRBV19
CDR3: CASRTGTLVYNEQFF

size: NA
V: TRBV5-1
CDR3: CASSLSGGMDEQFF

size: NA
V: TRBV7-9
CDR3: CASSPWTSENEQFF

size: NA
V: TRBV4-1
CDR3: CASSQSPTALYEKLFF

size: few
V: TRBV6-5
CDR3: CASTRAGGSYNEQFF

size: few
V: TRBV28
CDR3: CASSQGVSTDTQYF

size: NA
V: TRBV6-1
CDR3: CASSVPEGYTF

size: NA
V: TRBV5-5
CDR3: CASSLLLAGLYNEQFF

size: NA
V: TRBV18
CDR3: CASSPFERGVRNEQFF

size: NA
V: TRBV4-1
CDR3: CASSQGTSGLVDTQYF

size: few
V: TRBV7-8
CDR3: CASSPLSGETQYF

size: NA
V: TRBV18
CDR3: CASSPGAPGTNEKLFF

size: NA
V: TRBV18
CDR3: CASSQPGQNNEQFF

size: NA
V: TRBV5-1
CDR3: CASSTGTGAGGNTEAFF

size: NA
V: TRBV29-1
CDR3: CSALKEGTGRGGGEQFF

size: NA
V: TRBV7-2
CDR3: CASSSRDYHTDTQYF

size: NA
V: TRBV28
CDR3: CASSLPRGSLPNQPQHF

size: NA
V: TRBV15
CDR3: CVRGGAPEQYF

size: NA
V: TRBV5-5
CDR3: CASSGTGGITDTQYF

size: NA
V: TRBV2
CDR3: CASTLTGDSPLHF

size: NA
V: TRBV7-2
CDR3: CASSSRGGPGSQPQHF

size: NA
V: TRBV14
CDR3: CASSQDQGSYNSPLHF